This TCR beta chain was captured in a study of blood T cell repertoires in COVID-19. For the study at large: COVID-19 samples collected from the United States, Italy and Spain covered acute and convalescent phases. The analysed material was cDNA or gDNA that came from T cells, B-cell-depleted T cells, or PBMCs.

Germline CDR1 reads LNHDA; CDR2 reads SQIVND (reference sequence). V was cut by 8 bases and J by 7 bases, with 23 bases left in between. The CDR3 sequence is 15 residues long. Authors' processing steps: Reference gene primer amplification gave estimated nucleated cell counts. Only in-frame clones appear in the TCRdb table, and some are missing; sequencing was by immunoSEQ multiplex PCR. Clonal size and the V and J genes are those of that table, whereas D and trimming came from the DNA. The sample gives approximately 270,000 clones, 70% to 90% of which show up once; under 4% is in the top ten. The rearrangement joins TRBV19 to TRBJ1-2, with TRBD1 as a possible D gene (6 bases). The TCR originated in a young man with active or convalescent COVID-19. The sample taken for sequencing was peripheral blood. This CDR3 reads CASATQTGFVSGYTF. As DNA, the CDR3 is TGTGCCAGTGCAACCCAGACAGGTTTTGTCTCTGGCTACACCTTC.